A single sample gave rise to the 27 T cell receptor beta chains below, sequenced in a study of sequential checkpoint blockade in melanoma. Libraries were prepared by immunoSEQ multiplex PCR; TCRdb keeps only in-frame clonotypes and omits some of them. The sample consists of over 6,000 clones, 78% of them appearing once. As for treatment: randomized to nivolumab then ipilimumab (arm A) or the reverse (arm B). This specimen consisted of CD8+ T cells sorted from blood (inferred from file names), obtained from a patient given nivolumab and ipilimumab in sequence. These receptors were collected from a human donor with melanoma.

The CDR3 DNA reads as TGTGCCAGCAGCTTGGGGACAGGGAACTCACCCCTCCACTTT. Its protein is CASSLGTGNSPLHF. The chain uses TRBV7-9 and TRBJ1-6; 9 bases fit TRBD1. The germline gives CDR1 SEHNR, CDR2 FQNEAQ (reference sequence). The J segment lost 10 bases and the V segment lost 3 bases, leaving 4 bases of the junction unmatched. The CDR3 has 14 residues.

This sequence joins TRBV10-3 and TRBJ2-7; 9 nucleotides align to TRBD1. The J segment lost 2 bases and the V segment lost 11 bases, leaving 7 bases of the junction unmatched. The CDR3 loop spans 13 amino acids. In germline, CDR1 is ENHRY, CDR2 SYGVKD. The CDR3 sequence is CALRTGDTYEQYF. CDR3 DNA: TGTGCCCTTAGGACAGGGGATACCTACGAGCAGTACTTC.

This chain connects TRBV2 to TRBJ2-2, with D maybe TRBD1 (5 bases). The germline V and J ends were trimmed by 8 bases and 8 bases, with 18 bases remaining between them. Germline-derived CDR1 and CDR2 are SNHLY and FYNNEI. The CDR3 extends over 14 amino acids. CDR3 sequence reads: CASRPGYLSGELFF. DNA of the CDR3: TGTGCCAGCCGACCAGGGTATTTAAGTGGGGAGCTGTTTTTT.

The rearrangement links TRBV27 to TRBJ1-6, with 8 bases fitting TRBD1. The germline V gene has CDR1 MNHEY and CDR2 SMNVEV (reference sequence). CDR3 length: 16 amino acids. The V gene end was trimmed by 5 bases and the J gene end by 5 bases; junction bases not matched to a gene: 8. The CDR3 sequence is CASSPEQGVHNSPLHF. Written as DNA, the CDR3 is TGTGCCAGCAGTCCCGAACAGGGGGTCCATAATTCACCCCTCCACTTT.

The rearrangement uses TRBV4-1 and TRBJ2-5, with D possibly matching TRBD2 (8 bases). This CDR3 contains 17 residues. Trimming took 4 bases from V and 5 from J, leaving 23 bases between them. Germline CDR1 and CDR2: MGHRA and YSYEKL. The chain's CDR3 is CASSLDSTGGGWETQYF. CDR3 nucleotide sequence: TGCGCCAGCAGCCTTGATAGTACGGGAGGGGGCTGGGAGACCCAGTACTTC.

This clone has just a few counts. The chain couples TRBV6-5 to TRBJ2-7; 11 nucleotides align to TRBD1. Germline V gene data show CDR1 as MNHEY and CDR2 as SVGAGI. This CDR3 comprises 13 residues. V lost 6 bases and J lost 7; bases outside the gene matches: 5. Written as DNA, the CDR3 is TGTGCCAGCAGGGACAGGGGGCATCTAGAGCAGTACTTC. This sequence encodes CASRDRGHLEQYF.

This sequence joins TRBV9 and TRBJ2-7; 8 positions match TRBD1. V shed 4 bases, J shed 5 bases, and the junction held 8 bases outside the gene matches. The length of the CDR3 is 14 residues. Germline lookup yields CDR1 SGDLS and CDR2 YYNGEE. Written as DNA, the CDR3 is TGTGCCAGCAGCACCGGACAGGGCTTAGACGAGCAGTACTTC. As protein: CASSTGQGLDEQYF.

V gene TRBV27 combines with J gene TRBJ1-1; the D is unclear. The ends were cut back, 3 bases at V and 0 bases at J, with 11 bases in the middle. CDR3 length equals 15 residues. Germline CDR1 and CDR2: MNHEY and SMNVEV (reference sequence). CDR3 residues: CASSFGSPMNTEAFF. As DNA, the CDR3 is TGTGCCAGCAGTTTTGGGAGTCCCATGAACACTGAAGCTTTCTTT.

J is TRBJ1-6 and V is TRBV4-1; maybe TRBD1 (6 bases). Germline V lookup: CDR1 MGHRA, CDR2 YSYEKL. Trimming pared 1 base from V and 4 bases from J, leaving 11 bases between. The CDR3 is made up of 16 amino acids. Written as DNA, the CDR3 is TGCGCCAGCAGCCAAGGGGACAATTATTATAATTCACCCCTCCACTTT. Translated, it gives CASSQGDNYYNSPLHF.

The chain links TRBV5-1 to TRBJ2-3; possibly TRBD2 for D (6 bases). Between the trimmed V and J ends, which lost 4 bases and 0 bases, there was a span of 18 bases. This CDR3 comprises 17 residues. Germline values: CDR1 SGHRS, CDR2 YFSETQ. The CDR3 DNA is TGCGCCAGCAGCCCGTGGGGGGAAGGAACTAGCACAGATACGCAGTATTTT. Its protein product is CASSPWGEGTSTDTQYF.

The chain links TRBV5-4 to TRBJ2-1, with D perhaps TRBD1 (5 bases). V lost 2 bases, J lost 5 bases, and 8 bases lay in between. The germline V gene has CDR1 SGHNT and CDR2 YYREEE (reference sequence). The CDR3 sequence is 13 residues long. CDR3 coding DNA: TGTGCCAGCAGCTTAGGACACGACAATGAGCAGTTCTTC. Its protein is CASSLGHDNEQFF.

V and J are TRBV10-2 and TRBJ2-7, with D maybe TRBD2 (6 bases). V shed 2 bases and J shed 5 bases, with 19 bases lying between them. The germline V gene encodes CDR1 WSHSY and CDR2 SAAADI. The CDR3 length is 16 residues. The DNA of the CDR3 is TGCGCCAGCAGTGAGAGTGTGTCTAGCGTCCGTAACGAGCAGTACTTC. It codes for CASSESVSSVRNEQYF.

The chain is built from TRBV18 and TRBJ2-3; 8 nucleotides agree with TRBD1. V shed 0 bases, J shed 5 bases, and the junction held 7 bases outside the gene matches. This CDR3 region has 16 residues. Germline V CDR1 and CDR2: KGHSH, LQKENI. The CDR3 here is CASSPPRQGAGDTQYF. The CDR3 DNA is TGTGCCAGCTCACCACCGAGGCAGGGGGCGGGAGATACGCAGTATTTT.

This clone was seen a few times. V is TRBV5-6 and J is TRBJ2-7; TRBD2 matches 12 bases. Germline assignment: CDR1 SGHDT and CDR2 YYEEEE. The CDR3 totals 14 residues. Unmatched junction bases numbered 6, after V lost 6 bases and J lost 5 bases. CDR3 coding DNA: TGTGCCAGCACCCTAGCGGGAGGGAGCAACGAGCAGTACTTC. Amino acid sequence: CASTLAGGSNEQYF.

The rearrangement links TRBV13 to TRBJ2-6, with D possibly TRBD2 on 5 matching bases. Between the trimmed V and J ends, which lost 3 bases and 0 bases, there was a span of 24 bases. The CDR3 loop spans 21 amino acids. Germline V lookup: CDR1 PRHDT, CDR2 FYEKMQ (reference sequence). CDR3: CASSLGETRHILSSGANVLTF. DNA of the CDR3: TGTGCCAGCAGCTTGGGAGAAACTAGACATATCCTTAGCTCTGGGGCCAACGTCCTGACTTTC.

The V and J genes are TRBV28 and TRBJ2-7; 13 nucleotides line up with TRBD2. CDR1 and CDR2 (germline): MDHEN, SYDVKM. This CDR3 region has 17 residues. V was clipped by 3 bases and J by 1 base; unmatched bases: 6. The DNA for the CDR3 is TGTGCCAGCAGTTTGGGGACTAGCGGGGTTTCGTCCTACGAGCAGTACTTC. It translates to CASSLGTSGVSSYEQYF. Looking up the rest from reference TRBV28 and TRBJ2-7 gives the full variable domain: DVKVTQSSRYLVKRTGEKVFLECVQDMDHENMFWYRQDPGLGLRLIYFSYDVKMKEKGDIPEGYSVSREKKERFSLILESASTNQTSMYLCASSLGTSGVSSYEQYFGPGTRLTVT.

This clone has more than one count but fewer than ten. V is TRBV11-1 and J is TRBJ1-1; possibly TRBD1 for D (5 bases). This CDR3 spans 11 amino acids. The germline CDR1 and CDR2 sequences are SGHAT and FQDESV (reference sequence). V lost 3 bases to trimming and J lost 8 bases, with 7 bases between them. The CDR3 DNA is TGTGCCAGCAGCTTTGGACAAGAAGCTTTCTTT. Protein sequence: CASSFGQEAFF. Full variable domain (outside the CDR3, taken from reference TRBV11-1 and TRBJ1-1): EAEVAQSPRYKITEKSQAVAFWCDPISGHATLYWYRQILGQGPELLVQFQDESVVDDSQLPKDRFSAERLKGVDSTLKIQPAELGDSAMYLCASSFGQEAFFGQGTRLTVV.

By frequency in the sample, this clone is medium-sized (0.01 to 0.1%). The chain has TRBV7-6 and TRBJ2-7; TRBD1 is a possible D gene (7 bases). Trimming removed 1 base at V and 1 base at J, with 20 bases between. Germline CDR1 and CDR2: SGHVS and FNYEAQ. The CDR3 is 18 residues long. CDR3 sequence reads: CASSLEAGGQDRSYEQYF. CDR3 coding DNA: TGTGCCAGCAGCTTAGAGGCCGGGGGCCAGGACAGGTCCTACGAGCAGTACTTC.

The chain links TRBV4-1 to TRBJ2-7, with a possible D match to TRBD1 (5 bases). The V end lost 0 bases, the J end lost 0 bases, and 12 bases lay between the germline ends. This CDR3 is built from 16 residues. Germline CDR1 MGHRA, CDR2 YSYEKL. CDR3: CASSQDKDISSYEQYF. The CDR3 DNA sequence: TGCGCCAGCAGCCAAGATAAGGACATATCCTCCTACGAGCAGTACTTC.

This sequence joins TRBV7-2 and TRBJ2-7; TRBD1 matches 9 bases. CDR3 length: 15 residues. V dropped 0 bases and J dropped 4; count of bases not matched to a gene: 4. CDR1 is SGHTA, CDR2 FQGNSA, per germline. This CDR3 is CASSLAGTGRYEQYF. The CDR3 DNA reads TGTGCCAGCAGCTTAGCCGGGACAGGGAGGTACGAGCAGTACTTC.

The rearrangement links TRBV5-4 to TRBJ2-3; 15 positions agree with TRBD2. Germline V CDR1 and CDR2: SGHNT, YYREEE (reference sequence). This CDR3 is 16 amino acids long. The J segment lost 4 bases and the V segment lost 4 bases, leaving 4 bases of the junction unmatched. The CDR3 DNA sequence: TGTGCCAGCAGCAGGACTAGCGGGAGGGCCCCAGATACGCAGTATTTT. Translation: CASSRTSGRAPDTQYF. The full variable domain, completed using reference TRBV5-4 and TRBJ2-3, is ETGVTQSPTHLIKTRGQQVTLRCSSQSGHNTVSWYQQALGQGPQFIFQYYREEENGRGNFPPRFSGLQFPNYSSELNVNALELDDSALYLCASSRTSGRAPDTQYFGPGTRLTVL.

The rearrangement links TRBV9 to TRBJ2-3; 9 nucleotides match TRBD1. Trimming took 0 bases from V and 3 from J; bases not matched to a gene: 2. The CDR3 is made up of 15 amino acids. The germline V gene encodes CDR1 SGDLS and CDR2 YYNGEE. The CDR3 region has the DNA TGTGCCAGCAGCGTAGGACAGGGGGAGACAGATACGCAGTATTTT. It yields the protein CASSVGQGETDTQYF. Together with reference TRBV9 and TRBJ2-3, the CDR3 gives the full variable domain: DSGVTQTPKHLITATGQRVTLRCSPRSGDLSVYWYQQSLDQGLQFLIQYYNGEERAKGNILERFSAQQFPDLHSELNLSSLELGDSALYFCASSVGQGETDTQYFGPGTRLTVL.

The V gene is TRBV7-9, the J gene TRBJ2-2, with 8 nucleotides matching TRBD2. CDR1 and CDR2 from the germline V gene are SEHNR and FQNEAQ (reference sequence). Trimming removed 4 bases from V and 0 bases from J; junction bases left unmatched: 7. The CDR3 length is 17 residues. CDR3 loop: CASSSPLSGTNTGELFF. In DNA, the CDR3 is TGTGCCAGCAGCTCACCCCTTAGCGGGACGAACACCGGGGAGCTGTTTTTT.

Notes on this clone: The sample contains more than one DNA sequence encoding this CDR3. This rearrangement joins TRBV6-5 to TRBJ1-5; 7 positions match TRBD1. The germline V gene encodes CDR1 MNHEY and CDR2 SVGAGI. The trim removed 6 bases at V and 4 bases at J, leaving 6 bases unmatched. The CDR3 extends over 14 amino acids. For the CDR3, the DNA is TGTGCCAGCAGACGGACAGGTAGAAATCAGCCCCAGCATTTT. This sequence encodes CASRRTGRNQPQHF.

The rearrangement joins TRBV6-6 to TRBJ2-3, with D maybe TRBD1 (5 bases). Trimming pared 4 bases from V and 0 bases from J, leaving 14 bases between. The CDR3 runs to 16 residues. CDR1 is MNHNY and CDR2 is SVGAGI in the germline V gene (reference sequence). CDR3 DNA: TGTGCCAGCAGTTCACCCAGGGTCGAGAGCACAGATACGCAGTATTTT. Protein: CASSSPRVESTDTQYF.

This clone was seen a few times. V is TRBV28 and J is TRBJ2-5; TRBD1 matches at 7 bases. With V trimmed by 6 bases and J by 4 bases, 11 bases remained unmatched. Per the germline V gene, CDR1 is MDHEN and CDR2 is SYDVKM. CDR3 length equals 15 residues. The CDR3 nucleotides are TGTGCCAGCAGATTGCCGGGACAGCCCCCAGAGACCCAGTACTTC. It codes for CASRLPGQPPETQYF.

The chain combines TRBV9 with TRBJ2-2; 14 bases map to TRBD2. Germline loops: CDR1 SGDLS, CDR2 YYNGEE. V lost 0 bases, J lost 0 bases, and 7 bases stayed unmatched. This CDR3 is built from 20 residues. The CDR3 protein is CASSVAAGLAGVANTGELFF. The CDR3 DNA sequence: TGTGCCAGCAGCGTAGCCGCGGGACTAGCGGGAGTTGCGAACACCGGGGAGCTGTTTTTT.